The present T cell receptor beta chain was sequenced within a study of CD8+CD57+ T cells in acquired aplastic anemia. Trimming cost V 3 bases and J 10 bases; bases outside gene matches: 5. CDR1 is SGHRS and CDR2 is YFSETQ in the germline V gene. This CDR3 has 14 residues. This clonotype was recorded at least ten times. Patients included in sequencing had previously demonstrated CD8+CD57+ cell expansion by flow cytometry. Profiling of TCR beta VDJ combinations and CDR3 sequences used genomic DNA as template. MiXCR, applied by TCRdb to the reads, yields one record per CDR3 protein. The sample lists about 120,000 distinct CDR3 sequences, about 50% seen once, with about 31% in the top ten.

The sequence derives from a human donor with aplastic anemia. The chain links TRBV5-1 to TRBJ2-1, with 12 bases matching TRBD2. The specimen sequenced was sorted CD4+, CD8+, or CD8+CD57+ T cells (not recorded which) from PBMCs. The CDR3 loop is CASSSRTSGVEQFF. In DNA form, the CDR3 reads TGCGCCAGCAGCTCGAGGACTAGCGGGGTCGAGCAGTTCTTC.